This T cell receptor (beta chain) is drawn from a study of shared clonotypes between healthy human individuals. Of note for this clone: Its antigen is unknown.

Study outcomes and limitations: Exclusively blood specimens were collected; tissue repertoires likely differ. Relative to their counterparts shared across all four donors, non-shared clonotypes exhibited diminished generation probabilities.

The junction had 1 base not matched to a gene; V was cut back by 1 base and J by 6 bases. This CDR3 is 14 amino acids long. Germline loops: CDR1 ENHRY, CDR2 SYGVKD. Replicate PCRs for sorted subsets used approximately 220 ng DNA; this equaled some 30,000 T cell genomes. The repertoire was sequenced with immunoSEQ multiplex PCR; TCRdb's copy has only in-frame clones and lacks some. This sample yields 2 million to 2.5 million clones, of which over 85% are seen a single time; about 0.13% belongs to the top ten. Sample: naive CD4+ T cells sorted from blood. The subset here: CD45RA+ positively selected. The chain uses TRBV10-3 and TRBJ1-5, with 9 bases identical to TRBD1. The TCR originated in a man aged 18 to 29 in good health. CDR3 nucleotide sequence: TGTGCCATCAGTGAGTGGACAGGGGTTCAGCCCCAGCATTTT. Protein product: CAISEWTGVQPQHF.